The sequence of this TCR beta chain was determined in a study of blood T cells in healthy people across ages. Study outcomes and limitations: Among T cells, TCR beta diversity per million cells dropped roughly linearly as age rose. Unsorted PBMC input precluded a conclusive naive versus antigen-experienced comparison. Both higher diversity and more naive CD4+ cells marked long-lived donors when set against aged donors.

Primed by a sample-barcoded 5' primer and a J-beta primer mix, a second PCR proceeded for roughly 6 to 12 cycles. A single record per CDR3 protein comes from TCRdb applying MiXCR to the 5' RACE reads. The data hold 1,500,000 or so distinct CDR3 sequences, with roughly 64% observed a single time. About this clonotype: Its antigen is undetermined.

Material: blood. The TCR was taken from a man younger than 35 in good health.

DNA for the CDR3: TGTGCCAGCAGCTCTCTAAAAGGGAATTACGAGCAGTACTTC. It specifies CASSSLKGNYEQYF. V is TRBV7-9 and J is TRBJ2-4; D is uncertain. The J call is uncertain, as TRBJ2-7 better fits the DNA end. Per the germline V gene, CDR1 is SEHNR and CDR2 is FQNEAQ (reference sequence). This CDR3 comprises 14 residues.